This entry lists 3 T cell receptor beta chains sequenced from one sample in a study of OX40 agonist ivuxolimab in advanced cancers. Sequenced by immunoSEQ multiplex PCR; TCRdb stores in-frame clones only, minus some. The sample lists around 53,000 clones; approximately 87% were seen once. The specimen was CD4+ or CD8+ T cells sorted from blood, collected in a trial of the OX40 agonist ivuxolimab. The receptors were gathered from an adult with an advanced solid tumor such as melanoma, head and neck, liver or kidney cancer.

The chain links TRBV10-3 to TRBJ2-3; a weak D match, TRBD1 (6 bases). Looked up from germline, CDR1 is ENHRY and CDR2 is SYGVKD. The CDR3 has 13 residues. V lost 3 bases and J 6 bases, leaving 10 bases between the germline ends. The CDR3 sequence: CAISEYREDTQYF. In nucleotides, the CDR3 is TGTGCCATCAGTGAATACAGGGAGGATACGCAGTATTTT.

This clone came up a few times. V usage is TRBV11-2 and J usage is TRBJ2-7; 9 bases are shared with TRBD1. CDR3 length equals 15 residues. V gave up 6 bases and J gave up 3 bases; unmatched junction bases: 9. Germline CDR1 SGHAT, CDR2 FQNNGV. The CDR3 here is CASRRPGTGNYEQYF. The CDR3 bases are TGTGCCAGCAGAAGACCCGGGACAGGGAACTACGAGCAGTACTTC. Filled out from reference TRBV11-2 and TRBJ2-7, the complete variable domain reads EAGVAQSPRYKIIEKRQSVAFWCNPISGHATLYWYQQILGQGPKLLIQFQNNGVVDDSQLPKDRFSAERLKGVDSTLKIQPAKLEDSAVYLCASRRPGTGNYEQYFGPGTRLTVT.

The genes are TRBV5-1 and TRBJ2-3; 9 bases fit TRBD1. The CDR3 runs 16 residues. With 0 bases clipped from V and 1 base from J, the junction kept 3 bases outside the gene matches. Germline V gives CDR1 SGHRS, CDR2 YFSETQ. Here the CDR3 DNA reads TGCGCCAGCAGCTTGGTCACAGGGGGCGGCACAGATACGCAGTATTTT. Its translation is CASSLVTGGGTDTQYF.